The 31 T cell receptor beta chains listed next were all sequenced from one sample in a study of blood T cell repertoires in COVID-19. Method: immunoSEQ multiplex PCR; TCRdb's copy keeps in-frame clones and lacks some. The sample carries about 200,000 clones, roughly 91% recorded once. Sequencing was performed on peripheral blood. These receptor sequences come from a man aged 35 to 55 with active or convalescent COVID-19.

The J gene is TRBJ1-1, the V gene TRBV28, with TRBD1 matching over 7 bases. This CDR3 is built from 16 residues. With V trimmed by 1 base and J by 4 bases, 9 bases remained unmatched. CDR1 MDHEN and CDR2 SYDVKM come from the germline V gene. The DNA of the CDR3 is TGTGCCAGCAGTTTATTGGCAGGGGGTGCATTCACTGAAGCTTTCTTT. It encodes CASSLLAGGAFTEAFF.

This chain connects TRBV5-6 to TRBJ2-3; 10 nucleotides line up with TRBD2. The CDR3 length is 17 residues. Germline V CDR1 and CDR2: SGHDT, YYEEEE. V was pared by 2 bases and J by 4 bases, with 10 bases of the junction left unmatched. The CDR3 region has the DNA TGTGCCAGCAGCTTCCTAGCGGGAGAATCAGGGGCAGATACGCAGTATTTT. This codes for CASSFLAGESGADTQYF.

V is TRBV14 and J is TRBJ1-4; 9 bases align to TRBD1. CDR1 and CDR2 from the germline V gene are SGHDN and FVKESK. CDR3 length: 17 residues. Unmatched junction bases numbered 10, after V lost 0 bases and J lost 8 bases. The CDR3 DNA reads as TGTGCCAGCAGCCAAGAAATCGGAGGACAGGGGCAGGAAAAACTGTTTTTT. Amino acid sequence: CASSQEIGGQGQEKLFF.

V usage is TRBV18 and J usage is TRBJ2-2, with 11 bases lining up with TRBD2. Losses at the gene ends were 1 base for V and 7 bases for J; bases not matched to a gene: 14. This CDR3 contains 19 residues. CDR1 and CDR2 (germline): KGHSH, LQKENI. CDR3 protein: CASSPRTGDTSGSLGELFF. CDR3 bases: TGTGCCAGCTCACCACGGACAGGGGATACTAGCGGGAGCCTCGGGGAGCTGTTTTTT.

V is TRBV4-2 and J is TRBJ2-1; TRBD2 matches at 9 bases. The germline CDR1 and CDR2 sequences are LGHNA and YNFKEQ. The CDR3 consists of 17 residues. The V gene end was trimmed by 1 base and the J gene end by 9 bases; junction bases not matched to a gene: 13. The DNA of the CDR3 is TGTGCCAGCAGCCAAGGCCCCACCTCCGGGACTAGCATTGAGCAGTTCTTC. Translating gives CASSQGPTSGTSIEQFF.

As to this clone: The same CDR3 is also encoded by other DNA sequences in this sample. CDR3 in amino acids: CASSLSGQGAYEQYF. In nucleotides, the CDR3 is TGTGCCAGCAGTTTATCGGGACAGGGTGCCTACGAGCAGTACTTC. This sequence joins TRBV28 and TRBJ2-7; 9 positions agree with TRBD1. Germline trimming cut 1 base from V and 2 bases from J; bases unmatched to any gene: 3. Germline V gives CDR1 MDHEN, CDR2 SYDVKM. CDR3 length equals 15 residues.

J is TRBJ1-6 and V is TRBV9; D remains ambiguous. The CDR3 sequence is 15 residues long. Germline V gene data show CDR1 as SGDLS and CDR2 as YYNGEE. V was clipped by 4 bases and J by 5 bases, with 13 bases between them. For the CDR3, the DNA is TGTGCCAGCAGCTCAGACACAGCAAATAATTCACCCCTCCACTTT. Translated: CASSSDTANNSPLHF.

The chain recombines TRBV27 with TRBJ2-2; TRBD1 matches at 8 bases. The CDR3 contains 17 residues. After removal of 5 bases from V and 0 bases from J, the junction contained 8 bases not matched to a gene. The germline CDR1 and CDR2 sequences are MNHEY and SMNVEV (reference sequence). This CDR3 is CASSLTPGGANTGELFF. CDR3 sequence (DNA): TGTGCCAGCAGTCTTACTCCAGGGGGCGCGAACACCGGGGAGCTGTTTTTT.

V is TRBV14 and J is TRBJ2-2, with TRBD2 matching over 12 bases. V lost 5 bases to trimming and J lost 8 bases; unmatched junction nucleotides: 12. Germline V gives CDR1 SGHDN, CDR2 FVKESK. This CDR3 spans 17 amino acids. In DNA form, the CDR3 reads TGTGCCAGCAGCGTGGGCCTAGCGGGGGGGCCGCGAGGGGAGCTGTTTTTT. It codes for CASSVGLAGGPRGELFF.

Points on this clone: Other DNA sequences in this sample translate to the same CDR3. The chain links TRBV5-4 to TRBJ2-7; 8 nucleotides line up with TRBD2. The CDR3 covers 15 residues. Germline loops: CDR1 SGHNT, CDR2 YYREEE (reference sequence). V dropped 0 bases and J dropped 4; count of bases not matched to a gene: 6. The CDR3: CASSLGLAGGYEQYF. CDR3 bases: TGTGCCAGCAGCTTGGGGCTAGCGGGTGGATACGAGCAGTACTTC.

The chain is built from TRBV19 and TRBJ1-2, with D perhaps matching TRBD1 (5 bases). CDR3 length equals 16 residues. Trimming stripped 2 bases from V and 0 bases from J, with 13 bases between. Germline CDR1 is LNHDA and CDR2 is SQIVND (reference sequence). Here the CDR3 reads CASSIRQPVANYGYTF. DNA of the CDR3: TGTGCCAGTAGTATAAGACAGCCCGTAGCTAACTATGGCTACACCTTC.

The chain uses TRBV7-9 and TRBJ1-4, with D perhaps matching TRBD1 (6 bases). Between the trimmed V and J ends, which lost 5 bases and 7 bases, there was a span of 17 bases. The CDR3 spans 15 residues. The germline gives CDR1 SEHNR, CDR2 FQNEAQ (reference sequence). In nucleotides, the CDR3 is TGTGCCAGCAGCCCTGTCCCGTCACAGGGTGAAAAACTGTTTTTT. Translated: CASSPVPSQGEKLFF. Drawing the rest from reference TRBV7-9 and TRBJ1-4, the complete variable domain is DTGVSQNPRHKITKRGQNVTFRCDPISEHNRLYWYRQTLGQGPEFLTYFQNEAQLEKSRLLSDRFSAERPKGSFSTLEIQRTEQGDSAMYLCASSPVPSQGEKLFFGSGTQLSVL.

This chain uses TRBV2 with TRBJ2-1; 8 bases are a match to TRBD2. CDR1 is SNHLY, CDR2 FYNNEI, per germline. Unmatched junction bases numbered 11, after V lost 6 bases and J lost 4 bases. This CDR3 comprises 16 residues. The CDR3 DNA follows: TGTGCCAGCAGCCCTCGGGGGGGACAAACGTACAATGAGCAGTTCTTC. Amino acid sequence: CASSPRGGQTYNEQFF.

This clone has more than one count but fewer than ten. This chain uses TRBV3-1 (or the pseudogene TRBV3-2) with TRBJ2-3, with 7 bases aligning to TRBD1. CDR1 is LGHDT and CDR2 is YNNKEL in the germline V gene (reference sequence). The CDR3 extends over 15 amino acids. J gave up 5 bases and V 1 base, and 6 bases lay outside the gene matches. CDR3 loop: CASSQGTGDGDTQYF. DNA of the CDR3: TGTGCCAGCAGCCAAGGAACAGGGGATGGAGATACGCAGTATTTT.

The chain recombines TRBV19 with TRBJ1-1; D unclear. Between the trimmed V and J ends, which lost 3 bases and 1 base, there was a span of 9 bases. The germline CDR1 and CDR2 sequences are LNHDA and SQIVND (reference sequence). This CDR3 comprises 14 residues. The CDR3 sequence is CASSILAENTEAFF. CDR3 nucleotide sequence: TGTGCCAGTAGTATCTTGGCAGAGAACACTGAAGCTTTCTTT.

The gene calls are TRBV27 and TRBJ2-1; 7 bases agree with TRBD2. With V trimmed by 2 bases and J by 3 bases, 1 base remained unmatched. This CDR3 is 14 amino acids long. The germline V gene encodes CDR1 MNHEY and CDR2 SMNVEV (reference sequence). CDR3 in amino acids: CASSLAGVYNEQFF. As DNA, the CDR3 is TGTGCCAGCAGTTTAGCGGGGGTCTACAATGAGCAGTTCTTC.

This clone occurred a few times. The chain carries TRBV29-1 and TRBJ1-1; D may be TRBD1 (6 bases). This CDR3 has 12 residues. Germline CDR1 SQVTM, CDR2 ANQGSEA. V was pared by 4 bases and J by 5 bases, with 11 bases between. In DNA form, the CDR3 reads TGCAGCGTTGGTGGGGGCTGGACTGAAGCTTTCTTT. It is translated as CSVGGGWTEAFF.

V usage is TRBV29-1 and J usage is TRBJ1-3, with 7 bases lining up with TRBD1. Germline loops: CDR1 SQVTM, CDR2 ANQGSEA. V lost 6 bases to trimming and J lost 4 bases; unmatched junction nucleotides: 9. The CDR3 has 14 residues. This CDR3 reads CSVAPTGDGNTIYF. The CDR3 DNA reads as TGCAGCGTCGCCCCCACAGGGGACGGAAACACCATATATTTT.

The CDR3 protein is CAISVYQSGTHEAFF. CDR3 nucleotide sequence: TGTGCCATCAGTGTGTATCAGTCTGGGACACATGAAGCTTTCTTT. The chain is built from TRBV10-3 and TRBJ1-1; weak D call: TRBD1 (6 bases). CDR1 is ENHRY, CDR2 SYGVKD, per germline. The CDR3 consists of 15 residues. V was cut by 4 bases and J by 7 bases, with 19 bases left in between.

The count of this clone is one. The V and J genes are TRBV5-1 and TRBJ1-2; D not resolved. This CDR3 is built from 15 residues. V was trimmed by 0 bases and J by 5 bases, leaving 14 bases between them. CDR1 and CDR2 from the germline V gene are SGHRS and YFSETQ. The DNA for the CDR3 is TGCGCCAGCAGCTTGGGGGAGAGCCAAATATATGGCTACACCTTC. Translating it yields CASSLGESQIYGYTF.

J is TRBJ1-2 and V is TRBV7-3; D is possibly TRBD1 (6 bases). V lost 5 bases to trimming and J lost 3 bases, with 19 bases between them. Germline lookup yields CDR1 SGHTA and CDR2 FQGTGA. CDR3 size: 16 residues. The CDR3 loop is CASSLWRRGGHYGYTF. The CDR3 nucleotides are TGTGCCAGCAGCCTTTGGAGAAGGGGGGGACACTATGGCTACACCTTC.

This chain connects TRBV3-1 (or the pseudogene TRBV3-2) to TRBJ1-1; 8 bases match TRBD1. The germline CDR1 and CDR2 sequences are LGHDT and YNNKEL (reference sequence). Trimming took 5 bases from V and 4 from J; bases not matched to a gene: 3. The CDR3 sequence is 13 residues long. CDR3 region: CASSRDRITEAFF. The DNA for the CDR3 is TGTGCCAGCAGCAGGGACAGGATCACTGAAGCTTTCTTT.

This chain links TRBV7-9 with TRBJ1-1; tentative D call: TRBD1 (5 bases). There are 14 residues in the CDR3. The V gene's germline CDR1 is SEHNR and CDR2 FQNEAQ (reference sequence). V dropped 5 bases and J dropped 0 bases, with 10 bases sitting between them. The CDR3 spells CASSTGHLNTEAFF. The CDR3 DNA is TGTGCCAGCAGCACCGGACACCTGAACACTGAAGCTTTCTTT.

V usage is TRBV5-1 and J usage is TRBJ2-2, with 12 bases fitting TRBD2. CDR1 is SGHRS, CDR2 YFSETQ, per germline. The CDR3 has 16 residues. V lost 0 bases to trimming and J lost 4 bases; unmatched junction nucleotides: 1. For the CDR3, the DNA is TGCGCCAGCAGCTTGGGACTAGCGGGAGTCACCGGGGAGCTGTTTTTT. This translates into CASSLGLAGVTGELFF.

Notes on this clone: The same CDR3 can be traced to other DNA sequences in this sample. V usage is TRBV5-1 and J usage is TRBJ1-1; TRBD1 matches at 9 bases. The J segment lost 4 bases and the V segment lost 0 bases, leaving 1 base of the junction unmatched. Germline V CDR1 and CDR2: SGHRS, YFSETQ. The CDR3 runs to 14 residues. This CDR3 is CASSLGQGGTEAFF. The CDR3 DNA sequence: TGCGCCAGCAGCTTGGGACAGGGGGGCACTGAAGCTTTCTTT.

This clone was counted a single time. The chain combines TRBV7-8 with TRBJ1-2, with TRBD1 matching 7 bases. V was pared by 2 bases and J by 3 bases, with 3 bases of the junction left unmatched. CDR1 and CDR2 from the germline V gene are SGHVS and FQNEAQ. This CDR3 comprises 14 residues. CDR3 amino acids: CASSLSGQDYGYTF. CDR3 nucleotide sequence: TGTGCCAGCAGCTTAAGTGGACAGGACTATGGCTACACCTTC.

The chain has TRBV6-6 and TRBJ1-2, with a tentative D call TRBD1 (6 bases). The germline V gene has CDR1 MNHNY and CDR2 SVGAGI (reference sequence). V lost 7 bases and J 7 bases, leaving 10 bases between the germline ends. This CDR3 has 11 residues. The CDR3 coding sequence is TGTGCCAGCATTGACAGGTCTGGCTACACCTTC. Its protein product is CASIDRSGYTF.

The chain links TRBV28 to TRBJ1-3, with D possibly being TRBD1 (5 bases). This CDR3 comprises 14 residues. The V end was cut by 3 bases, the J end by 4 bases, with 10 bases between. Per the germline V gene, CDR1 is MDHEN and CDR2 is SYDVKM. CDR3 amino acids: CASSLGGLGNTIYF. The CDR3 DNA reads TGTGCCAGCAGTTTGGGGGGTCTCGGAAACACCATATATTTT.

The chain has TRBV28 and TRBJ1-5; 9 positions match TRBD1. Germline V gene lookup returns CDR1 MDHEN and CDR2 SYDVKM. This CDR3 is 13 amino acids long. J was trimmed by 6 bases and V by 4 bases; bases with no gene match: 1. This CDR3 is CASSWTGVQPQHF. The DNA for the CDR3 is TGTGCCAGCAGTTGGACAGGGGTTCAGCCCCAGCATTTT.

The chain has TRBV19 and TRBJ2-7, with D tentatively TRBD1 (5 bases). CDR3 length equals 14 residues. V lost 1 base and J 6 bases, leaving 13 bases between the germline ends. Germline V CDR1 and CDR2: LNHDA, SQIVND (reference sequence). CDR3 protein: CASSIGAGWTEQYF. The CDR3, as DNA: TGTGCCAGTAGTATAGGGGCAGGGTGGACCGAGCAGTACTTC.

This clone came up many times. The V and J genes are TRBV28 and TRBJ1-1; no clear D. Trimming cost V 1 base and J 7 bases, with 13 bases left between them. This CDR3 has 14 amino acids. The V gene's germline CDR1 is MDHEN and CDR2 SYDVKM. CDR3: CASSLSSNPGEAFF. As DNA, the CDR3 is TGTGCCAGCAGTTTATCCTCAAATCCCGGTGAAGCTTTCTTT.